These 20 T cell receptor beta chains originate from one sample sequenced in a study of shared clonotypes between healthy human individuals (dated by TCRdb to 2019 to 2021). The library relied on the immunoSEQ multiplex PCR assay. This immuneACCESS table, as held by TCRdb, lists in-frame sequences with V and J called but not all clones. Of the missing ones, under half trace to an unresolved V gene in checked studies; the others have no known cause. Here the sample has roughly 640,000 clones; about 74% occur a single time. Over 1.5% of the sample comes from the top ten. The specimen was memory CD4+ T cells sorted from blood. The sample's cell subset or site, from its label and the paper: CD45RA-negative fraction. Receptor source: a woman aged 25 to 39 in good health.

The chain uses TRBV7-3 and TRBJ2-1; D is perhaps TRBD1 or TRBD2 (6 bases each). The length of the CDR3 is 18 residues. Germline V gene lookup returns CDR1 SGHTA and CDR2 FQGTGA. Trimming removed 5 bases at V and 6 bases at J, with 26 bases between. The CDR3 DNA sequence: TGTGCCAGCAGCCTAGAAGCTCCATTTAGCGGAGGGGGCAATGAGCAGTTCTTC. Amino acid sequence: CASSLEAPFSGGGNEQFF.

This clone came up many times. V gene TRBV2 combines with J gene TRBJ1-4; 7 nucleotides match TRBD1. Losses at the gene ends were 3 bases for V and 4 bases for J; bases not matched to a gene: 5. The CDR3 has 15 residues. Germline loops: CDR1 SNHLY, CDR2 FYNNEI. Written as DNA, the CDR3 is TGTGCCAGCAGTGACACGGGACAGCGTAATGAAAAACTGTTTTTT. As protein: CASSDTGQRNEKLFF.

J is TRBJ2-5 and V is TRBV28, with D unclear. The V end was cut by 0 bases, the J end by 2 bases, with 4 bases between. The CDR3 has 13 residues. Per the germline V gene, CDR1 is MDHEN and CDR2 is SYDVKM. The DNA for the CDR3 is TGTGCCAGCAGTTTATGGCAGCAAGAGACCCAGTACTTC. Translated, it gives CASSLWQQETQYF.

The chain is built from TRBV6-5 and TRBJ2-1; tentatively, D is TRBD1 (6 bases). V lost 5 bases, J lost 9 bases, and 11 bases lay in between. Looked up from germline, CDR1 is MNHEY and CDR2 is SVGAGI. This CDR3 is 12 amino acids long. CDR3 coding DNA: TGTGCCAGCAGTCCCAGAGGGGGTGAGCAGTTCTTC. Amino acids: CASSPRGGEQFF.

The chain is built from TRBV6-5 and TRBJ1-3; no reliable D call. The CDR3 is 14 residues long. Germline V CDR1 and CDR2: MNHEY, SVGAGI. V gave up 7 bases and J gave up 2 bases, with 12 bases separating them. The CDR3 DNA reads TGTGCCAGCACCACGGGAGGGACTGGAAACACCATATATTTT. This gives the protein CASTTGGTGNTIYF.

The chain has TRBV25-1 and TRBJ2-3, with D possibly TRBD1 on 5 matching bases. This CDR3 comprises 18 residues. Germline V gives CDR1 MGHDK, CDR2 SYGVNS. V was clipped by 2 bases and J by 2 bases, with 20 bases between them. The CDR3 spells CASSELPEGVKSTDTQYF. DNA for the CDR3: TGTGCCAGCAGTGAACTCCCCGAAGGGGTTAAGTCCACAGATACGCAGTATTTT.

The CDR3 nucleotides are TGTGCCAGAAGCTGCCGGGACATCTATGGCTACACCTTC. Translating gives CARSCRDIYGYTF. This chain links TRBV5-3 with TRBJ1-2; D might be TRBD1 (6 bases). TRBV5-3 falls under the ORF class, with uncertain function. The V and J ends lost 3 bases and 4 bases respectively, with 10 bases between them. CDR3 length: 13 residues.

V usage is TRBV6-5 and J usage is TRBJ2-7, with 9 bases lining up with TRBD1. The CDR3 is 14 residues long. V shed 5 bases, J shed 6 bases, and the junction held 8 bases outside the gene matches. In germline, CDR1 is MNHEY, CDR2 SVGAGI. CDR3 in amino acids: CASSTRDRETEQYF. The CDR3 DNA reads as TGTGCCAGCAGTACCCGGGACAGGGAGACCGAGCAGTACTTC.

V is TRBV25-1 and J is TRBJ2-2; D gene uncertain. V shed 4 bases and J shed 7 bases, with 4 bases lying between them. This CDR3 has 11 amino acids. CDR1 is MGHDK, CDR2 SYGVNS, per germline. The CDR3 sequence is CASSAGGELFF. Here the CDR3 DNA reads TGTGCCAGCAGTGCTGGCGGGGAGCTGTTTTTT.

V usage is TRBV23-1 and J usage is TRBJ1-1; D gene unclear. TRBV23-1 is treated as an ORF (open reading frame) with a function not yet certain. The CDR3 has 15 residues. Trimming removed 0 bases from V and 5 bases from J, with 13 bases in between. The CDR3 bases are TGCGCCAGCAGTCAATCGATTGGGGTCGGGACTGAAGCTTTCTTT. Translated: CASSQSIGVGTEAFF.

With respect to this clone: With a far larger clone one base away, a read error is the likely cause. This same CDR3 is encoded by further DNA sequences in the sample. The rearrangement links TRBV27 to TRBJ1-5; D might be TRBD1 (5 bases). The length of the CDR3 is 12 residues. Between the trimmed V and J ends, which lost 8 bases and 1 base, there was a span of 6 bases. Germline CDR1 reads MNHEY; CDR2 reads SMNVEV (reference sequence). Here the CDR3 reads CASGTSNQPQHF. The CDR3 DNA reads as TGTGCCAGCGGGACGAGCAATCAGCCCCAGCATTTT.

J is TRBJ1-2 and V is TRBV2, with D maybe TRBD1 (6 bases). The V gene lost 6 bases and the J gene lost 1 base, with 21 bases spanning the gap. CDR1 is SNHLY, CDR2 FYNNEI, per germline. This CDR3 is 17 amino acids long. As DNA, the CDR3 is TGTGCCAGCAGCATGTCGTCTGGCAGGGGCCTTAACTATGGCTACACCTTC. Translating it yields CASSMSSGRGLNYGYTF.

As for this clone: Other DNA sequences of this sample code for an identical CDR3. V gene TRBV28 combines with J gene TRBJ2-7; the D gene could be TRBD1 or TRBD2 (6 bases each). The CDR3 is made up of 14 amino acids. Trimming left V 5 bases short and J 7 bases short, with 18 bases between. Germline lookup yields CDR1 MDHEN and CDR2 SYDVKM. This CDR3 is CASSPAGRRGEQYF. The DNA of the CDR3 is TGTGCCAGCAGTCCCGCAGGGAGGAGGGGGGAGCAGTACTTC.

V is TRBV10-2 and J is TRBJ2-5, with a weak D call TRBD2 (6 bases). The V and J ends lost 2 bases and 4 bases respectively, with 11 bases between them. Germline CDR1 WSHSY, CDR2 SAAADI. The CDR3 consists of 14 residues. The DNA of the CDR3 is TGCGCCAGCAGTGAGCGGCGGGGATCAGAGACCCAGTACTTC. As protein: CASSERRGSETQYF.

This clone turned up a few times. This chain uses TRBV4-1 with TRBJ2-7; 11 bases line up with TRBD2. In germline, CDR1 is MGHRA, CDR2 YSYEKL. V trimming: 2 bases; J trimming: 6 bases; junction bases outside the gene matches: 9. The CDR3 sequence is 16 residues long. The CDR3 reads CASSQSQLAGVGEQYF. The CDR3 DNA is TGCGCCAGCAGCCAAAGCCAACTAGCGGGAGTCGGCGAGCAGTACTTC.

V usage is TRBV15 and J usage is TRBJ2-3; TRBD1 is a possible D gene (5 bases). The V and J ends lost 0 bases and 12 bases respectively, with 10 bases between them. CDR1 LNHNV and CDR2 YYDKDF come from the germline V gene (reference sequence). The CDR3 totals 12 residues. The CDR3 nucleotides are TGTGCCACCAGCAGAGATACAGGAAAACAGTATTTT. This codes for CATSRDTGKQYF.

The rearrangement joins TRBV25-1 to TRBJ1-5; D unclear. The V gene's germline CDR1 is MGHDK and CDR2 SYGVNS. V lost 5 bases, J lost 0 bases, and 5 bases lay in between. The CDR3 runs to 13 residues. The CDR3 bases are TGTGCCAGCAGTCGAAATAGCAATCAGCCCCAGCATTTT. It yields the protein CASSRNSNQPQHF.

The V call is TRBV18, the J call TRBJ2-7, with TRBD2 as a possible D gene (6 bases). The CDR3 is 14 residues long. V was clipped by 3 bases and J by 6 bases, with 15 bases between them. Germline CDR1 is KGHSH and CDR2 is LQKENI. The CDR3 protein is CASSPPQAGGEQYF. As DNA, the CDR3 is TGTGCCAGCTCACCTCCACAGGCCGGGGGCGAGCAGTACTTC.

V and J are TRBV19 and TRBJ1-5; no reliable D call. Germline V gene data show CDR1 as LNHDA and CDR2 as SQIVND (reference sequence). This CDR3 spans 14 amino acids. Between the trimmed V and J ends, which lost 11 bases and 0 bases, there was a span of 14 bases. The CDR3 spells CAASPADSNQPQHF. The CDR3 nucleotides read TGTGCCGCCTCACCAGCAGATAGCAATCAGCCCCAGCATTTT. The full variable domain, in which reference TRBV19 and TRBJ1-5 provide the parts outside the CDR3, is DGGITQSPKYLFRKEGQNVTLSCEQNLNHDAMYWYRQDPGQGLRLIYYSQIVNDFQKGDIAEGYSVSREKKESFPLTVTSAQKNPTAFYLCAASPADSNQPQHFGDGTRLSIL.

Remarks on this clone: The sample holds other DNA sequences that translate to the same CDR3. CDR3 in amino acids: CASSPYTGTGELFF. The CDR3 DNA is TGTGCCAGCAGTCCGTATACAGGTACCGGGGAGCTGTTTTTT. V usage is TRBV27 and J usage is TRBJ2-2, with a weak D call TRBD1 (5 bases). Germline assignment: CDR1 MNHEY and CDR2 SMNVEV (reference sequence). The CDR3 is 14 residues long. V lost 5 bases and J lost 5, with 12 bases in between.